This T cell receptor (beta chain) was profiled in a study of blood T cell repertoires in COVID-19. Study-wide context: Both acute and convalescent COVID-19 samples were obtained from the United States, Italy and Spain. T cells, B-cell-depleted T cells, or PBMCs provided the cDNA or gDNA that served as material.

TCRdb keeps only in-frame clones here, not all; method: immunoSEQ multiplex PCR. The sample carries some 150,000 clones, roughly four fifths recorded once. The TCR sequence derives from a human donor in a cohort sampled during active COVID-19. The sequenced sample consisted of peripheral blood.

In DNA, the CDR3 is TGTGCCAGCAGCCACACTACATACAATGAGCAGTTCTTC. Its protein is CASSHTTYNEQFF. The chain employs TRBV7-3 and TRBJ2-1; the D is unclear. The CDR3 runs to 13 residues. Trimming pared 5 bases from V and 4 bases from J, leaving 9 bases between. Germline V gene sequence: CDR1 SGHTA, CDR2 FQGTGA.